This record looks at one TCR beta chain sequence and its context. Antigen unknown. Some clones are missing from TCRdb's copy, which holds only in-frame ones; the method was immunoSEQ multiplex PCR. The sample has some 40,000 clones; 80% are singletons. The data were taken from a study of T cell responses to AZD1222 COVID-19 vaccine. Germline V gene data show CDR1 as SGHRS and CDR2 as YFSETQ. The CDR3 consists of 14 residues. V lost 2 bases and J lost 4, with 12 bases in between. General study findings and limits: Baseline seropositivity occurred in only a handful of AZD1222 recipients. Along spike, vaccine-associated CD4 TCRs were found throughout, with dominance at 160-218 and 743-854. Repertoires were sampled only after the peak T cell response.

This receptor was identified in an adult in good health. The gene calls are TRBV5-1 and TRBJ1-1; D possibly corresponds to TRBD1 (5 bases). Sequencing was performed on peripheral blood, taken on day 0 of AZD1222 vaccination. The CDR3 sequence: CASSLGVWGTEAFF. The CDR3 DNA reads TGCGCCAGCAGCTTAGGGGTTTGGGGCACTGAAGCTTTCTTT.